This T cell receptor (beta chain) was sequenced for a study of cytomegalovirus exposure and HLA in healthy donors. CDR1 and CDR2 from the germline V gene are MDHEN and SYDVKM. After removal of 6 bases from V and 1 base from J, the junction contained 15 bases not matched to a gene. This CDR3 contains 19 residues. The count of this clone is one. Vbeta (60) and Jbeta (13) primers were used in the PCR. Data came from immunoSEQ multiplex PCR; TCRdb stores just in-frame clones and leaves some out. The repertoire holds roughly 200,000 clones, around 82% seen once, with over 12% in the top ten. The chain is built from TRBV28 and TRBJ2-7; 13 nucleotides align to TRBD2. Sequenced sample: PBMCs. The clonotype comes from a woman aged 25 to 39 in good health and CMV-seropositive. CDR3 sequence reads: CASRLAGATSGGLSYEQYF. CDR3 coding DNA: TGTGCCAGCAGACTCGCGGGGGCGACTAGCGGGGGGCTTTCCTACGAGCAGTACTTC.